A selection of T cell receptor beta chains follows, all from one sample in a study of cytomegalovirus exposure and HLA in healthy donors. Assay: immunoSEQ multiplex PCR; the TCRdb copy retains only in-frame clones and omits some. The data contain about 160,000 clones, around four fifths of them singletons. Sequencing was carried out using PBMCs. These receptors were collected from a man aged 25-45 years in good health and CMV-seronegative. The CDR3 runs from the conserved cysteine through the conserved F or W. D genes are given only for firm matches. A row's size may be missing; if present it is once, few, many or a size class.

d_gene	v_gene	len	abundance	j_gene	CDR3nt	CDR3aa
TRBD2	TRBV13	19	NA	TRBJ2-3	TGTGCCAGTACGAGGGATATTCGTTGGCGGGGGACCTACACAGATACGCAGTATTTT	CASTRDIRWRGTYTDTQYF
NA	TRBV2	14	NA	TRBJ2-5	TGTGCCAGCACGGGTTGGGGCCCCCAAGAGACCCAGTACTTC	CASTGWGPQETQYF
NA	TRBV30	14	once	TRBJ1-6	TGTGCCTGGAGTGGCACACGTTATAATTCACCCCTCCACTTT	CAWSGTRYNSPLHF
NA	TRBV21-1	16	few	TRBJ2-7	TGTGCCAGCAGCAAAGCCAGGACAGGCAGCTCCTACGAGCAGTACTTC	CASSKARTGSSYEQYF
NA	TRBV27	18	NA	TRBJ2-3	TGTGCCAGCAGTTTATTAACCCCGGGACTGGGGGGCACAGATACGCAGTATTTT	CASSLLTPGLGGTDTQYF
NA	TRBV5-1	15	NA	TRBJ2-1	TGCGCCAGCAGCTTGGCCCGGACTACCAACAATGAGCAGTTCTTC	CASSLARTTNNEQFF
NA	TRBV18	15	few	TRBJ2-3	TGTGCCAGCTCGGAACAGGATACTAGCACAGATACGCAGTATTTT	CASSEQDTSTDTQYF
NA	TRBV10-3	13	NA	TRBJ1-3	TGTGCCAACGGAGGGGTCTCTGGAAACACCATATATTTT	CANGGVSGNTIYF
NA	TRBV2	15	NA	TRBJ1-4	TGTGCCAGCAGAGGCGGACAGAGGACAAATGAAAAACTGTTTTTT	CASRGGQRTNEKLFF
TRBD1	TRBV6-1	15	NA	TRBJ1-2	TGTGCCAGCAGTGAGGGGACAGGGGGCTACTATGGCTACACCTTC	CASSEGTGGYYGYTF
NA	TRBV5-8	13	NA	TRBJ2-7	TGTGCCAGCAGCTTGGGGGAGTACTACGAGCAGTACTTC	CASSLGEYYEQYF
NA	TRBV9	13	NA	TRBJ1-6	TGTGCCAGCAGCACAGAATGGAATTCACCCCTCCACTTT	CASSTEWNSPLHF
NA	TRBV4-3	15	NA	TRBJ2-5	TGCGCCAGCAGCCAGTCACTAGCCGTTCAAGAGACCCAGTACTTC	CASSQSLAVQETQYF
NA	TRBV4-1	16	NA	TRBJ2-7	TGCGCCAGCAGCCAAGAAGTCCAGGGGAGCTCCTACGAGCAGTACTTC	CASSQEVQGSSYEQYF
TRBD2	TRBV30	16	NA	TRBJ2-5	TGTGCCTGGAGTGTAGGAGGGGAGGGTCGGAGGGAGACCCAGTACTTC	CAWSVGGEGRRETQYF
TRBD2	TRBV4-3	15	few	TRBJ2-1	TGCGCCAGCAGCCAAGATGGGGGGGTCGGGCAGGGTCTGTTCTTC	CASSQDGGVGQGLFF
TRBD1	TRBV7-9	16	few	TRBJ1-1	TGTGCCAGCAGCTCCACTCGGACAGGGATGAACACTGAAGCTTTCTTT	CASSSTRTGMNTEAFF
NA	TRBV14	14	NA	TRBJ2-5	TGTGCCAGCAGCCAAGACGACGGGGAAGAGACCCAGTACTTC	CASSQDDGEETQYF
NA	TRBV28	13	NA	TRBJ2-7	TGTGCCAACAGTTTAGTCACCTACTACGAGCAGTACTTC	CANSLVTYYEQYF
NA	TRBV9	14	NA	TRBJ2-3	TGTGCCAGCAGCGTGGGGGCACGGACAGATACGCAGTATTTT	CASSVGARTDTQYF
NA	TRBV7-9	17	NA	TRBJ1-5	TGTGCCAGCAGCCTAGGACAGTCCAAGGATAGCAATCAGCCCCAGCATTTT	CASSLGQSKDSNQPQHF
TRBD2	TRBV7-9	16	NA	TRBJ2-1	TGTGCCAGCAGCCAATCTCGACTAGCGGGAGGTGATGAGCAGTTCTTC	CASSQSRLAGGDEQFF
NA	TRBV6-5	10	NA	TRBJ1-5	TGTGCCAGCGGGCGTCAGCCCCAGCATTTT	CASGRQPQHF
NA	TRBV11-1	16	NA	TRBJ2-1	TGTGCCAGCAGCTTATCCCCGGAGATTTCCTACAATGAGCAGTTCTTC	CASSLSPEISYNEQFF
NA	TRBV4-3	17	few	TRBJ1-1	TGCGCCAGCAGCCAAGATAGATCAACGGGTCTAGTGACTGAAGCTTTCTTT	CASSQDRSTGLVTEAFF
TRBD1	TRBV27	14	NA	TRBJ1-6	TGTGCCAGCAGTCAAGACAGGGGGTTCTCACCCCTCCACTTT	CASSQDRGFSPLHF
TRBD1	TRBV6-1	14	NA	TRBJ1-5	TGTGCCAGCAGTACAACAGGGGGCCGTCAGCCCCAGCATTTT	CASSTTGGRQPQHF
NA	TRBV19	16	few	TRBJ1-6	TGTGCCAGTAGTATTCGGGAAGTCAGTAAAAATTCACCCCTCCACTTT	CASSIREVSKNSPLHF
NA	TRBV28	17	NA	TRBJ2-7	TGTGCCAGCAGTCCCCTGCCCCGGCGCGGAGGGGCCTACGAGCAGTACTTC	CASSPLPRRGGAYEQYF
TRBD2	TRBV29-1	12	NA	TRBJ2-7	TGCAGCGTTGACGGGGGGTCGGACGAGCAGTACTTC	CSVDGGSDEQYF
TRBD2	TRBV5-1	14	NA	TRBJ2-7	TGCGCCAGCAGCCCGGGACTAGCGGCCCCGAGGCAGTACTTC	CASSPGLAAPRQYF
TRBD1	TRBV7-2	17	NA	TRBJ2-1	TGTGCCAGCAGCTTAGGATGGGGACAGGCCGGGGGCAATGAGCAGTTCTTC	CASSLGWGQAGGNEQFF
TRBD1	TRBV11-2	18	NA	TRBJ1-6	TGTGCCAGCAGCTCCGGGACAGTTCCTCACTCCTATAATTCACCCCTCCACTTT	CASSSGTVPHSYNSPLHF
NA	TRBV5-4	15	NA	TRBJ2-7	TGTGCCAGCAGCACACGGGGTTGGAGCTCCTACGAGCAGTACTTC	CASSTRGWSSYEQYF
TRBD2	TRBV28	17	NA	TRBJ2-7	TGTGCCAGCAGACAATATCCCCTAGCGGGAGGTGCCTACGAGCAGTACTTC	CASRQYPLAGGAYEQYF
TRBD2	TRBV5-4	15	NA	TRBJ2-1	TGTGCCAGCAGCCGGACTAGCGGCTTGCTCACTGAGCAGTTCTTC	CASSRTSGLLTEQFF
NA	TRBV9	16	NA	TRBJ2-1	TGTGCCAGCAGCGTTGGGGTAGCGGAATTATACAATGAGCAGTTCTTC	CASSVGVAELYNEQFF
TRBD2	TRBV5-4	15	NA	TRBJ2-3	TGTGCCAGCAGCCTCCGACTAGCGGGCACAGATACGCAGTATTTT	CASSLRLAGTDTQYF
TRBD1	TRBV7-2	15	NA	TRBJ1-6	TGTGCCAGCAGCTCCAGGGGGCTGGTTAATTCACCCCTCCACTTT	CASSSRGLVNSPLHF
NA	TRBV5-1	13	NA	TRBJ1-2	TGCGCCAGCAGCTTCGGGGAGACCTATGGCTACACCTTC	CASSFGETYGYTF
NA	TRBV7-9	14	NA	TRBJ2-7	TGTGCCAGCAGCTCAAGACAGGTGCCCTACGAGCAGTACTTC	CASSSRQVPYEQYF
NA	TRBV27	14	once	TRBJ2-1	TGTGCCAGCAGTATTTCCGGGACTCCGAATGAGCAGTTCTTC	CASSISGTPNEQFF
NA	TRBV7-2	11	NA	TRBJ2-5	TGTGCCAGCACCATCAGGGAGACCCAGTACTTC	CASTIRETQYF
NA	TRBV7-9	17	NA	TRBJ2-4	TGTGCCAGCAGCTCCCGTCCCGGGGGGCTGGGCAAAAACATTCAGTACTTC	CASSSRPGGLGKNIQYF
NA	TRBV14	15	NA	TRBJ2-5	TGTGCCAGCAGCCGCTTGGGCGGACTCCGGCAGACCCAGTACTTC	CASSRLGGLRQTQYF
TRBD1	TRBV5-1	15	once	TRBJ2-3	TGCGCCAGCAGCAAACCGGGACAGGGCACAGATACGCAGTATTTT	CASSKPGQGTDTQYF
NA	TRBV30	13	NA	TRBJ1-2	TGTGCCTGGAGTGTACAGAGTAACTATGGCTACACCTTC	CAWSVQSNYGYTF